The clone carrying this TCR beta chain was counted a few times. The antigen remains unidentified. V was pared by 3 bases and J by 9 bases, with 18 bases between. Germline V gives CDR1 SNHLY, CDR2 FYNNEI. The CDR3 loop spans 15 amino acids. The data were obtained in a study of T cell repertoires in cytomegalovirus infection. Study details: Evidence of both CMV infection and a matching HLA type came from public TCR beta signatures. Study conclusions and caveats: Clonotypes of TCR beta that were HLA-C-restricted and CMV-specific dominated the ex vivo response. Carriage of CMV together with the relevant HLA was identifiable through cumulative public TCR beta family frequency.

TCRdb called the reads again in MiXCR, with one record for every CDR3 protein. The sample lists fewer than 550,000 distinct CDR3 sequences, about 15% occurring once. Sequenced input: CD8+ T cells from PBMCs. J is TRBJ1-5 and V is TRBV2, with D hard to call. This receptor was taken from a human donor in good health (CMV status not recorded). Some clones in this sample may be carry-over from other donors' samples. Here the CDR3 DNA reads TGTGCCAGCAGTGATTGGACGGCCGCTTGGTCGCCCCAGCATTTT. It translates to CASSDWTAAWSPQHF.